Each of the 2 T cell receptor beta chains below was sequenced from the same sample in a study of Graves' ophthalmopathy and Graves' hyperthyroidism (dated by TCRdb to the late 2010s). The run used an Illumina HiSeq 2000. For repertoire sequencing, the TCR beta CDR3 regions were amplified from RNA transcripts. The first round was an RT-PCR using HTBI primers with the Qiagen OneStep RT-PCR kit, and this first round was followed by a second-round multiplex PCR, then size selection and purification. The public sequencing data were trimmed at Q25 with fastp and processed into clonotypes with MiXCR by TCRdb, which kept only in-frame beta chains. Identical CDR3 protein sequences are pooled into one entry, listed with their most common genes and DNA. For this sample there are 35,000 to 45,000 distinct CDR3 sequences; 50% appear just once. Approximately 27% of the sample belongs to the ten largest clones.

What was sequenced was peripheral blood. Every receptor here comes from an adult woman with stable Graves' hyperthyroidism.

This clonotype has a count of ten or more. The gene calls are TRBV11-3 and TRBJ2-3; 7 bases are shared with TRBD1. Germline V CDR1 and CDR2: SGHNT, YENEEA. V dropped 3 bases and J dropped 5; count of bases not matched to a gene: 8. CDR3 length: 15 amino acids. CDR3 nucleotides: TGTGCCAGCAGCTTCTTTACAGGGGCGGAAGATACGCAGTATTTT. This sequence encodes CASSFFTGAEDTQYF.

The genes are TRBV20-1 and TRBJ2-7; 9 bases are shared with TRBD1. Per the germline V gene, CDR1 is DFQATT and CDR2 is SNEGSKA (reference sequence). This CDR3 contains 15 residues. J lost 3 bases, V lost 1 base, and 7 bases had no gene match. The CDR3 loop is CSARGGQGRGYEQYF. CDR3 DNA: TGCAGTGCTAGAGGGGGACAGGGCAGGGGCTACGAGCAGTACTTC.